Detailed here is one TCR beta chain. These data come from a study of control samples from healthy donors and cancer patients. This CDR3 region has 15 residues. Trimming took off 8 bases at V and 0 bases at J, with 16 bases between the two ends. Germline CDR1 reads MNHEY; CDR2 reads SVGAGI. Here immunoSEQ multiplex PCR was the method, and the copy in TCRdb shows in-frame clones only, minus some. The sample lists under 150,000 clones, approximately 93% occurring once. The sequence was collected from a man between 25 and 39 years old in good health. The V gene is TRBV6-5, the J gene TRBJ1-2; D remains ambiguous. The sample was blood. The CDR3 protein is CASSRQTKANYGYTF. The CDR3 DNA follows: TGTGCCAGCTCACGGCAGACGAAGGCTAACTATGGCTACACCTTC.